Shown below are 5 T cell receptor beta chains from a single sample sequenced in a study of blood T cell repertoires in COVID-19. Measured with immunoSEQ multiplex PCR; TCRdb has only the in-frame clones, and not every one. The table lists around 100,000 clones, 80% to 90% of them singletons. Sequenced sample: peripheral blood. The receptors were sampled from a woman of 80 years or more with acute or convalescent COVID-19.

In DNA form, the CDR3 reads TGTGCCAGCAGTGAATCCTTCCTAGCGGGGGGGCCCACAGATACGCAGTATTTT. It specifies CASSESFLAGGPTDTQYF. The rearrangement uses TRBV2 and TRBJ2-3; TRBD2 matches at 12 bases. Germline V gene lookup returns CDR1 SNHLY and CDR2 FYNNEI. Unmatched junction bases numbered 8, after V lost 2 bases and J lost 2 bases. The CDR3 loop spans 18 amino acids.

The chain links TRBV24-1 to TRBJ1-6, with 9 bases identical to TRBD1. Germline assignment: CDR1 KGHDR and CDR2 SFDVKD. J was trimmed by 9 bases and V by 8 bases; bases with no gene match: 4. The CDR3 sequence is 13 residues long. The CDR3 loop is CATNRGPGSPLHF. CDR3 nucleotides: TGTGCCACCAACAGGGGGCCGGGTTCACCCCTCCACTTT.

The chain joins TRBV24-1 to TRBJ2-7, with TRBD2 as a possible D gene (7 bases). Germline CDR1 is KGHDR and CDR2 is SFDVKD. Trimming shortened V by 5 bases and J by 2 bases, and 12 bases separated the two germline ends. There are 14 residues in the CDR3. CDR3 in amino acids: CATSGEGGTYEQYF. CDR3 in DNA: TGTGCCACCAGTGGCGAGGGGGGGACCTACGAGCAGTACTTC.

This chain connects TRBV11-2 to TRBJ2-5; D is undetermined. The germline CDR1 and CDR2 sequences are SGHAT and FQNNGV. V was pared by 3 bases and J by 0 bases, with 5 bases between. The CDR3 is made up of 13 amino acids. DNA of the CDR3: TGTGCCAGCAGCTTTCTCTACCAAGAGACCCAGTACTTC. It encodes CASSFLYQETQYF.

The V and J genes are TRBV19 and TRBJ1-1; 11 bases map to TRBD1. This CDR3 region has 16 residues. Germline CDR1 reads LNHDA; CDR2 reads SQIVND (reference sequence). V lost 4 bases and J lost 1; bases outside the gene matches: 5. For the CDR3, the DNA is TGTGCCAGTAGTAGGACAGGGGGCGCATGGAACACTGAAGCTTTCTTT. Residues: CASSRTGGAWNTEAFF.